Given below is one T cell receptor (beta chain) in context. Clones were sequenced by immunoSEQ multiplex PCR, and TCRdb holds only the in-frame ones, with some missing. There are 200,000 to 250,000 clones in the sample; roughly 80% occur only once, and around 7.7% lies in the top ten. This entry comes from a study of blood T cell repertoires in COVID-19. The V gene end was trimmed by 3 bases and the J gene end by 2 bases; junction bases not matched to a gene: 8. Germline assignment: CDR1 SGDLS and CDR2 YYNGEE. The CDR3 length is 16 residues. The sequencing input was peripheral blood. This TCR was sampled from a woman aged 70-85 years with acute or convalescent COVID-19. The chain has TRBV9 and TRBJ1-3; 7 bases map to TRBD1. The CDR3 bases are TGTGCCAGCAGCGCGACAGGGATGGTGGCTGGAAACACCATATATTTT. It translates to CASSATGMVAGNTIYF.